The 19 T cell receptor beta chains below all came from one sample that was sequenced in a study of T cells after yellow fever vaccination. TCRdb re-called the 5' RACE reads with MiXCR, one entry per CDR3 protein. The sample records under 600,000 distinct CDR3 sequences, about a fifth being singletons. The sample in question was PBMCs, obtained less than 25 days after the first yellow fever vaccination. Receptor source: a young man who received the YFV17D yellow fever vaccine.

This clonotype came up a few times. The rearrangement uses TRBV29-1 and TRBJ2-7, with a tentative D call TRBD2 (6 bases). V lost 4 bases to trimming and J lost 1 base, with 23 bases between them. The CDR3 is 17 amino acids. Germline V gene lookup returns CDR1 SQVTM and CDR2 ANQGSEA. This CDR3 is CSVVPFGGGKGSYEQYF. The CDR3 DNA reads TGCAGCGTTGTTCCCTTTGGAGGAGGGAAGGGTTCCTACGAGCAGTACTTC.

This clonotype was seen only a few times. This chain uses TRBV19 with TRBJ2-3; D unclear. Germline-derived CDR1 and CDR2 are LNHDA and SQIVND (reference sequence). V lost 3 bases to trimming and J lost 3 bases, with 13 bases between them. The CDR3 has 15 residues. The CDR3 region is CASSISHPRTDTQYF. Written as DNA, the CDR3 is TGTGCCAGTAGTATCTCCCATCCGCGAACAGATACGCAGTATTTT.

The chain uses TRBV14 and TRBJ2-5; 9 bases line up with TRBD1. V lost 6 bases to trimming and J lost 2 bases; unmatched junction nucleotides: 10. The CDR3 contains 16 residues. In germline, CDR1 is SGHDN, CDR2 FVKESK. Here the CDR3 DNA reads TGTGCCAGCAGTCCCGGGACAGGGAGAAAACAAGAGACCCAGTACTTC. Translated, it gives CASSPGTGRKQETQYF.

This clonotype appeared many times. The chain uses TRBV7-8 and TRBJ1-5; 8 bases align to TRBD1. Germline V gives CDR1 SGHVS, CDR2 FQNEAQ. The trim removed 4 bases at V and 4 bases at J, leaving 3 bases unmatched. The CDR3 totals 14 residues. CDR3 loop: CASSYTGGNQPQHF. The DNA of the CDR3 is TGTGCCAGCAGCTACACAGGGGGGAATCAGCCCCAGCATTTT.

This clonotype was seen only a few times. In DNA, the CDR3 is TGCAGTGCCTTAAGGCGGCGGGATGAGCAGTTCTTC. As protein: CSALRRRDEQFF. V is TRBV20-1 and J is TRBJ2-1, with D possibly TRBD2 on 5 matching bases. Germline lookup yields CDR1 DFQATT and CDR2 SNEGSKA (reference sequence). The CDR3 contains 12 residues. The V gene lost 6 bases and the J gene lost 8 bases, with 14 bases spanning the gap.

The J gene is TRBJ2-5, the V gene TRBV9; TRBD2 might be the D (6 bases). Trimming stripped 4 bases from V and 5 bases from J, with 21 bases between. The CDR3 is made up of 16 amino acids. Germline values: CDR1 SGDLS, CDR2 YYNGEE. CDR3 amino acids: CASSLNPSVDGETQYF. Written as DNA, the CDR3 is TGTGCCAGCAGCCTTAACCCTAGCGTCGATGGGGAGACCCAGTACTTC.

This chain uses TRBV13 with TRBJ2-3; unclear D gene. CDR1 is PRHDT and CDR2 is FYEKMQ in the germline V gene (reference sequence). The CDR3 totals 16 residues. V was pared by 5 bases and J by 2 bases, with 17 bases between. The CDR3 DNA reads TGTGCCAGCAGCGGGTCTTCGGAGATCCCCACAGATACGCAGTATTTT. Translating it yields CASSGSSEIPTDTQYF.

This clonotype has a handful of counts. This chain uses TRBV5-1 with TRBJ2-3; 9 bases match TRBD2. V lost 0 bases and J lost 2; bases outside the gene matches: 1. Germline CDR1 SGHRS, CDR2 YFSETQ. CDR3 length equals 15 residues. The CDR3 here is CASSLASGATDTQYF. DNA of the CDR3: TGCGCCAGCAGCTTGGCTAGCGGGGCCACAGATACGCAGTATTTT.

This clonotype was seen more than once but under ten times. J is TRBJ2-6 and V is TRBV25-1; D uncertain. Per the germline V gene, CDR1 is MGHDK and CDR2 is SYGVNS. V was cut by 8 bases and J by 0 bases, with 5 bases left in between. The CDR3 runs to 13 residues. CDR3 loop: CASLSSGANVLTF. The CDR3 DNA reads TGTGCCAGCCTCAGCTCTGGGGCCAACGTCCTGACTTTC.

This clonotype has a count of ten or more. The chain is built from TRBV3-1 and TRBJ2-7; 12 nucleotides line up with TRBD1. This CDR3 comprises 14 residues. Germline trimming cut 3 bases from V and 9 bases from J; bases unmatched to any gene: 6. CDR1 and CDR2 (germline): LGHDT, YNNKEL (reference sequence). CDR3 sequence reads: CASSQTGTGGGQYF. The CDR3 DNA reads TGTGCCAGCAGCCAGACCGGGACAGGGGGCGGGCAGTACTTC.

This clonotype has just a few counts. As DNA, the CDR3 is TGTGCCAGCAGCTTTGGGACAACTGTCTCCTACGAGCAGTACTTC. Amino acids: CASSFGTTVSYEQYF. The rearrangement joins TRBV7-6 to TRBJ2-7, with a possible D match to TRBD1 (6 bases). Germline CDR1 reads SGHVS; CDR2 reads FNYEAQ. V was pared by 3 bases and J by 0 bases, with 12 bases between. This CDR3 has 15 residues.

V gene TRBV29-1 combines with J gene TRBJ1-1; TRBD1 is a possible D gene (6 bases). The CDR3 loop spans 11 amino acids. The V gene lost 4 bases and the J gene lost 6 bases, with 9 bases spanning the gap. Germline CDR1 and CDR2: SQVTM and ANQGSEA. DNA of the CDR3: TGCAGCGTTGGGGCAGGGGCTGAAGCTTTCTTT. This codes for CSVGAGAEAFF.

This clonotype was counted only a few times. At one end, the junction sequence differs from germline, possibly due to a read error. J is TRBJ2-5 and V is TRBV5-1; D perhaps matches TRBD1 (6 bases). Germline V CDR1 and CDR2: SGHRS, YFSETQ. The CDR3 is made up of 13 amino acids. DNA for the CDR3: TGCGCCAGCACCTTGACAGGATCGAAGACCCAGTACTTC. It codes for CASTLTGSKTQYF.

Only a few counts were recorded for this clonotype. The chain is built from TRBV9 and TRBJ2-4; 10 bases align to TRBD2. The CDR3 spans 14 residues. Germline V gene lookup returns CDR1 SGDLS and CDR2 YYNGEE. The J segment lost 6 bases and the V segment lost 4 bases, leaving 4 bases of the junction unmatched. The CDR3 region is CASSPASGGNIQYF. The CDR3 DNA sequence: TGTGCCAGCAGCCCAGCTAGCGGGGGAAACATTCAGTACTTC. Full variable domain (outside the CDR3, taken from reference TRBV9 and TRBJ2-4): DSGVTQTPKHLITATGQRVTLRCSPRSGDLSVYWYQQSLDQGLQFLIQYYNGEERAKGNILERFSAQQFPDLHSELNLSSLELGDSALYFCASSPASGGNIQYFGAGTRLSVL.

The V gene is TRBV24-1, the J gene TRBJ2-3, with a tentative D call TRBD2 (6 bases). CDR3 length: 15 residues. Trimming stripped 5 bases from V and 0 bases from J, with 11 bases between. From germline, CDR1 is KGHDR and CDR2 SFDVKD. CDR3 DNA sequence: TGTGCCACCAGTGTAGGCGGGACTAGCACAGATACGCAGTATTTT. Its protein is CATSVGGTSTDTQYF.

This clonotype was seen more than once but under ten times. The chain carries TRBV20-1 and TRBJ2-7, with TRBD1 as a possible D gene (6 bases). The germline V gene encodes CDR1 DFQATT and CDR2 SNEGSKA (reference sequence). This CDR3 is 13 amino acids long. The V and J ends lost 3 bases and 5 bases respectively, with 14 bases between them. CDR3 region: CSASNRVYHEQYV. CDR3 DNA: TGCAGTGCTAGCAACAGGGTATACCACGAGCAGTACGTC.

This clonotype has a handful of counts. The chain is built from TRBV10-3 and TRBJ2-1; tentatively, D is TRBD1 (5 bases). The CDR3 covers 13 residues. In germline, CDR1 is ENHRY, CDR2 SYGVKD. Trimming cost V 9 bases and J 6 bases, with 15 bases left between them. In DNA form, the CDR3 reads TGTGCCATGGGGCTAGGAGACCCCAATGAGCAGTTCTTC. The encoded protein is CAMGLGDPNEQFF.

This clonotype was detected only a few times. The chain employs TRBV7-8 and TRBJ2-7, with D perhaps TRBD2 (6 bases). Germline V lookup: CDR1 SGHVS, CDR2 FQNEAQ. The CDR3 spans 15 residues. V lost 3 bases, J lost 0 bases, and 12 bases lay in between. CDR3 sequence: CASSFGLLFSYEQYV. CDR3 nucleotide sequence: TGTGCCAGCAGCTTCGGACTACTTTTCTCCTACGAGCAGTACGTC.

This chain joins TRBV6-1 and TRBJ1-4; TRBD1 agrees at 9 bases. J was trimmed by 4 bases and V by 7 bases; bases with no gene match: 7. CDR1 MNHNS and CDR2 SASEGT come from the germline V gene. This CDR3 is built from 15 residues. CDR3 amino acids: CASINRDRVNEKLFF. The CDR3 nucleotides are TGTGCCAGCATCAACCGGGACAGGGTTAATGAAAAACTGTTTTTT.